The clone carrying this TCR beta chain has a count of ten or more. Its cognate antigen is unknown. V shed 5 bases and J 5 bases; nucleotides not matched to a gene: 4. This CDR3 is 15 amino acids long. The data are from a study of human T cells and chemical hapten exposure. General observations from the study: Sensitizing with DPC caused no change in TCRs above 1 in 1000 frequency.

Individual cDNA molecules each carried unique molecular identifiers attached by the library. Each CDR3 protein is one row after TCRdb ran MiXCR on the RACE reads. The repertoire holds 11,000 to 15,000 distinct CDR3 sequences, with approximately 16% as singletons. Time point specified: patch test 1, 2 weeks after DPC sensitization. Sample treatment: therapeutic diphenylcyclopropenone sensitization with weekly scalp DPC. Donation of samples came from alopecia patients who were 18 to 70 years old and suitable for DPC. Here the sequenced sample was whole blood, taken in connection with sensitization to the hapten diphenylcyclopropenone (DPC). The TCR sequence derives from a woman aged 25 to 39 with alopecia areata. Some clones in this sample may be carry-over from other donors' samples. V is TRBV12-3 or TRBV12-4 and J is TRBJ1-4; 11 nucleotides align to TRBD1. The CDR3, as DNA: TGTGCCAGCAGTCCGGGACAGGGGGAGAATGAAAAACTGTTTTTT. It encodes CASSPGQGENEKLFF.